One and the same sample provided the 21 T cell receptor beta chains below, sequenced in a study of blood T cell repertoires in COVID-19. The protocol was immunoSEQ multiplex PCR, while the TCRdb copy is restricted to in-frame clones and leaves out a portion. The sample lists 25,000 or so clones, around 90% occurring once. Sequencing used peripheral blood. The receptors stem from a human donor in a cohort sampled during active COVID-19.

The chain combines TRBV11-3 with TRBJ2-2; D may be TRBD1 (6 bases). The CDR3 contains 16 residues. Germline lookup yields CDR1 SGHNT and CDR2 YENEEA. Trimming removed 3 bases at V and 3 bases at J, with 14 bases between. The DNA of the CDR3 is TGTGCCAGCAGCTTTGGCACAGGGATGGACACCGGGGAGCTGTTTTTT. Translated: CASSFGTGMDTGELFF.

The chain is built from TRBV5-6 and TRBJ2-3; no firm D call. Germline V gene lookup returns CDR1 SGHDT and CDR2 YYEEEE. V was trimmed by 3 bases and J by 1 base, leaving 6 bases between them. The CDR3 has 13 residues. CDR3 region: CASSSVGTDTQYF. CDR3 nucleotides: TGTGCCAGCAGCTCAGTGGGCACAGATACGCAGTATTTT.

The V and J genes are TRBV3-1 (or the pseudogene TRBV3-2) and TRBJ2-1; D remains ambiguous. V was clipped by 3 bases and J by 1 base, with 4 bases between them. There are 13 residues in the CDR3. Germline V gene sequence: CDR1 LGHDT, CDR2 YNNKEL (reference sequence). This CDR3 reads CASSHASYNEQFF. The DNA for the CDR3 is TGTGCCAGCAGCCACGCGTCCTACAATGAGCAGTTCTTC.

J is TRBJ2-5 and V is TRBV29-1, with 8 positions matching TRBD1. Germline V lookup: CDR1 SQVTM, CDR2 ANQGSEA. The J segment lost 5 bases and the V segment lost 6 bases, leaving 5 bases of the junction unmatched. This CDR3 region has 12 residues. The CDR3 region has the DNA TGCAGCGTGGACAGGGTCGGGGAGACCCAGTACTTC. This codes for CSVDRVGETQYF.

The CDR3 nucleotides are TGTGCCAGCAGGGGGACGGGGGTTGACATTCAGTACTTC. Translation: CASRGTGVDIQYF. This chain connects TRBV28 to TRBJ2-4, with a weak D call TRBD2 (6 bases). CDR1 and CDR2 (germline): MDHEN, SYDVKM. CDR3 size: 13 residues. V was pared by 6 bases and J by 8 bases, with 14 bases between.

V is TRBV14 and J is TRBJ1-2; D unclear. This CDR3 contains 13 residues. The germline V gene encodes CDR1 SGHDN and CDR2 FVKESK. V was cut by 1 base and J by 6 bases, with 9 bases left in between. The CDR3 spells CASSQVQSHGYTF. As DNA, the CDR3 is TGTGCCAGCAGCCAAGTCCAAAGCCATGGCTACACCTTC.

This sequence joins TRBV9 and TRBJ2-1; 8 nucleotides align to TRBD2. Trimming at V came to 9 bases and at J to 6 bases, leaving 8 bases not matched to a gene. Germline V gene lookup returns CDR1 SGDLS and CDR2 YYNGEE. The CDR3 runs 13 residues. The CDR3 loop reads CATSAGRANEQFF. Written as DNA, the CDR3 is TGTGCCACCTCGGCCGGGAGGGCCAATGAGCAGTTCTTC.

This chain uses TRBV19 with TRBJ1-1, with TRBD1 identical over 7 bases. From germline, CDR1 is LNHDA and CDR2 SQIVND (reference sequence). The CDR3 extends over 16 amino acids. J was trimmed by 7 bases and V by 5 bases; bases with no gene match: 16. Here the CDR3 reads CASSRRAPTGRNEAFF. CDR3 DNA: TGTGCCAGTAGTCGAAGGGCTCCGACAGGGCGGAATGAAGCTTTCTTT.

The chain uses TRBV4-1 and TRBJ1-1; TRBD1 matches at 11 bases. The V segment lost 0 bases and the J segment 12 bases; nucleotides outside the gene matches: 3. The CDR3 has 13 residues. Germline V gene lookup returns CDR1 MGHRA and CDR2 YSYEKL. DNA for the CDR3: TGCGCCAGCAGCCAAGATGGGACAGGGGGACCTTTCTTT. As protein: CASSQDGTGGPFF.

This chain joins TRBV7-6 and TRBJ1-5; the D is unclear. The length of the CDR3 is 11 residues. Trimming took 3 bases from V and 7 from J, leaving 4 bases between them. CDR1 and CDR2 from the germline V gene are SGHVS and FNYEAQ. CDR3 residues: CASSFKQPQHF. The CDR3 nucleotides read TGTGCCAGCAGCTTTAAACAGCCCCAGCATTTT.

The count of this clone is one. The chain combines TRBV7-2 with TRBJ1-6; no reliable D call. Looked up from germline, CDR1 is SGHTA and CDR2 is FQGNSA. Trimming shortened V by 1 base and J by 5 bases, and 6 bases separated the two germline ends. The CDR3 sequence is 14 residues long. The CDR3 sequence: CASSLGPDNSPLHF. In DNA, the CDR3 is TGTGCCAGCAGCTTAGGTCCGGATAATTCACCCCTCCACTTT.

The V gene is TRBV27, the J gene TRBJ2-7; 9 nucleotides line up with TRBD1. Germline V gene sequence: CDR1 MNHEY, CDR2 SMNVEV (reference sequence). Trimming at V came to 2 bases and at J to 7 bases, leaving 3 bases not matched to a gene. The CDR3 sequence is 13 residues long. CDR3: CASSLRQGGEQYF. The CDR3, as DNA: TGTGCCAGCAGTTTAAGACAGGGGGGTGAGCAGTACTTC.

This clone counts as hyperexpanded. V usage is TRBV19 and J usage is TRBJ2-7; 9 nucleotides agree with TRBD1. V shed 5 bases and J 9 bases; nucleotides not matched to a gene: 11. The CDR3 contains 14 residues. CDR1 LNHDA and CDR2 SQIVND come from the germline V gene (reference sequence). The CDR3 region is CASSAWTGAWGQYF. CDR3 nucleotides: TGTGCCAGTAGTGCGTGGACAGGGGCTTGGGGGCAGTACTTC.

This sequence joins TRBV19 and TRBJ1-4, with TRBD1 identical over 8 bases. The V and J ends lost 7 bases and 12 bases, in that order; junction bases with no gene match: 13. The CDR3 is made up of 14 amino acids. Germline CDR1 is LNHDA and CDR2 is SQIVND (reference sequence). The CDR3 nucleotides read TGTGCCAGTACCCCTGGACAGGGAGGTACGGAACTGTTTTTT. The encoded protein is CASTPGQGGTELFF.

The genes are TRBV28 and TRBJ2-1; 12 bases match TRBD2. Germline CDR1 reads MDHEN; CDR2 reads SYDVKM. The CDR3 spans 14 residues. J lost 12 bases, V lost 8 bases, and 11 bases had no gene match. The CDR3 region is CASASGLAGIGQFF. The CDR3 DNA follows: TGTGCCAGCGCCTCCGGACTAGCGGGAATAGGGCAGTTCTTC.

CDR3 in DNA: TGCGCCAGCAGCCCGGGGGGCTTCTCTGGGGCCAACGTCCTGACTTTC. Protein sequence: CASSPGGFSGANVLTF. The chain has TRBV5-1 and TRBJ2-6; maybe TRBD2 (7 bases). The germline V gene has CDR1 SGHRS and CDR2 YFSETQ. There are 16 residues in the CDR3. Trimming cost V 4 bases and J 0 bases, with 11 bases left between them.

The V and J genes are TRBV11-2 and TRBJ2-7; 9 nucleotides agree with TRBD1. The CDR3 runs 13 residues. Germline CDR1 reads SGHAT; CDR2 reads FQNNGV. Trimming at V came to 4 bases and at J to 5 bases, leaving 3 bases not matched to a gene. The CDR3 loop is CASSWDRENEQYF. The CDR3 DNA reads as TGTGCCAGCAGCTGGGACAGGGAGAACGAGCAGTACTTC. The variable domain in full, completed from reference TRBV11-2 and TRBJ2-7, reads EAGVAQSPRYKIIEKRQSVAFWCNPISGHATLYWYQQILGQGPKLLIQFQNNGVVDDSQLPKDRFSAERLKGVDSTLKIQPAKLEDSAVYLCASSWDRENEQYFGPGTRLTVT.

This chain uses TRBV2 with TRBJ1-1; TRBD1 is a possible D gene (5 bases). V was clipped by 10 bases and J by 0 bases, with 18 bases between them. This CDR3 spans 15 amino acids. Per germline, CDR1 SNHLY and CDR2 FYNNEI. The CDR3 DNA sequence: TGTGCCACCAAAGGAGGGGCCAATATGAACACTGAAGCTTTCTTT. Its protein is CATKGGANMNTEAFF.

The J gene is TRBJ2-2, the V gene TRBV10-1, with TRBD2 as a possible D gene (5 bases). Looked up from germline, CDR1 is WNHNN and CDR2 is SYGVQD (reference sequence). V lost 5 bases and J lost 4, with 14 bases in between. This CDR3 has 15 amino acids. This CDR3 reads CASSQTKLGTGELFF. The CDR3, as DNA: TGCGCCAGCAGTCAGACTAAACTCGGCACCGGGGAGCTGTTTTTT.

V is TRBV7-8 and J is TRBJ2-3; 7 nucleotides match TRBD1. The CDR3 is made up of 14 amino acids. Trimming removed 7 bases from V and 2 bases from J; junction bases left unmatched: 6. Germline CDR1 SGHVS, CDR2 FQNEAQ. CDR3 coding DNA: TGTGCCAGCACCAAGACAGGGAACACAGATACGCAGTATTTT. It codes for CASTKTGNTDTQYF.

The chain links TRBV24-1 to TRBJ2-2; TRBD2 aligns across 11 bases. The trim removed 5 bases at V and 5 bases at J, leaving 0 bases unmatched. CDR1 is KGHDR, CDR2 SFDVKD, per germline. There are 14 residues in the CDR3. CDR3 region: CATSGLAGTGELFF. CDR3 sequence (DNA): TGTGCCACCAGTGGACTAGCGGGAACCGGGGAGCTGTTTTTT.